This is a list of T cell receptor beta chains from one sample in a study of blood T cells in healthy people across ages. From the 5' RACE reads, TCRdb called clonotypes with MiXCR, one entry per CDR3 protein. The data show about 800,000 distinct CDR3 sequences, with approximately 25% seen just once and approximately 4% held by the top ten. This sample also belongs to another study, concerning T cells of mothers and their children.

Sequencing was performed on blood. The receptors originated from a boy aged 5 to 17 in good health. Each CDR3 is given with its conserved first and last residue. The order of the fields is D gene, J gene, clone size, V gene, CDR3 DNA, CDR3 protein. D genes are given only for firm matches. Part of the rows lack a size; the others show once, few, many or a class for expanded clones.

- TRBJ1-4 - TRBV2 TGTGCCAGCAGCGGGGGTCCGAGTGAAAAACTGTTTTTT CASSGGPSEKLFF
- TRBJ2-1 - TRBV4-1 TGCGCCAGCAGCACAGGCTCCAGGGCAGGTGAGCAGTTCTTC CASSTGSRAGEQFF
TRBD1 TRBJ2-6 - TRBV20-1 TGCAGTGCTAGAGCCGGGACAGGGGCTAGGGCCAACGTCCTGACTTTC CSARAGTGARANVLTF
TRBD1 TRBJ1-2 - TRBV7-9 TGTGCCAGCAGCTCCTCGGACAGGGAGCTGGGGGGCTACACCTTC CASSSSDRELGGYTF
- TRBJ2-2 few TRBV6-2/TRBV6-3 TGTGCCAGCAGTTACCAGCACGAGGGGACCGGGGAGCTGTTTTTT CASSYQHEGTGELFF
- TRBJ1-1 - TRBV28 TGTGCCAGCAGCCCCACCGGGACTATTTCTTTCTTT CASSPTGTISFF
TRBD2 TRBJ2-3 - TRBV20-1 TGCAGTGGGGAAAGCGGGAGTACAGATACGCAGTATTTT CSGESGSTDTQYF
- TRBJ2-3 - TRBV24-1 TGTGCCACCAGTGATTTGGCTGCAGATACGCAGTATTTT CATSDLAADTQYF
- TRBJ2-7 - TRBV6-2/TRBV6-3 TGTGCCAGCACGGATTCCTCCTACGAGCAGTACTTC CASTDSSYEQYF
- TRBJ2-5 few TRBV28 TGTGCCAGCAGTCTACCGGTTCCCCGGGGGACCCAGTACTTC CASSLPVPRGTQYF
- TRBJ2-7 few TRBV13 TGTGCCAGCAGCTTTTTCTACGAGCAGTACTTC CASSFFYEQYF
TRBD2 TRBJ2-5 - TRBV9 TGTGCCAGCACCTTAGCGGGAGGGCCCGGCGAGACCCAGTACTTC CASTLAGGPGETQYF
- TRBJ2-5 - TRBV28 TGTGCCAGCAGTTTATGGGGTAGCGGACAAGAGACCCAGTACTTC CASSLWGSGQETQYF
- TRBJ1-3 - TRBV3-1 TGTGCCAGCAGCCAACGCCGGGACTCTGGAAACACCATATATTTT CASSQRRDSGNTIYF
- TRBJ2-7 few TRBV4-3 TGCGCCAGCAGCCAAGATGGGCCCGGGTCCCCCTACGAGCAGTACTTC CASSQDGPGSPYEQYF
TRBD2 TRBJ2-1 few TRBV5-1 TGCGCCAGCAGCGACACTAGCGGGGGATACAATGAGCAGTTCTTC CASSDTSGGYNEQFF
- TRBJ2-3 many TRBV11-2 TGTGCCAGCAGCCAGACAGATACGCAGTATTTT CASSQTDTQYF
TRBD1 TRBJ1-5 - TRBV28 TGTGCCAGCAGTTTATCAGGGGGGGTACAGCCCCAGCATTTT CASSLSGGVQPQHF
- TRBJ2-1 - TRBV9 TGTGCCAGCAGCGTAGCTATTTGGGGGGACGATGAGCAGTTCTTC CASSVAIWGDDEQFF
- TRBJ1-1 - TRBV6-5 TGTGCCAGCAGCCTACAGTCTGGGAACACTGAAGCTTTCTTT CASSLQSGNTEAFF
- TRBJ2-7 few TRBV7-9 TGTGCCAGCACGCAGGGGCTGTACGAGCAGTACTTC CASTQGLYEQYF
- TRBJ2-5 - TRBV28 TGTGCCAGCACTATATCATGGGAAGCGACCCAGTACTTC CASTISWEATQYF
- TRBJ2-1 - TRBV7-2 TGTGCCAGCAGTTGGGACTTCTACAATGAGCAGTTCTTC CASSWDFYNEQFF
- TRBJ2-1 - TRBV25-1 TGTGCCAGCAGTGAAGGAAGGGGAGCTCGGGATGAGCAGTTCTTC CASSEGRGARDEQFF
- TRBJ2-2 few TRBV6-5 TGTGCCAGCAGTTACAGCCAGATCCCGACCGGGGAGCTGTTTTTT CASSYSQIPTGELFF
- TRBJ2-2 - TRBV15 TGTGCCACCAGCAGAGATCAATTCAGGGAGCTGTTTTTT CATSRDQFRELFF
- TRBJ2-3 - TRBV24-1 TGTGCCGCCAGTGACCCAGGCCGAAGAACAGATACGCAGTATTTT CAASDPGRRTDTQYF
- TRBJ1-1 few TRBV6-1 TGTGCCAGCACGGTCGGACGAGGCACTGAAGCTTTCTTT CASTVGRGTEAFF
- TRBJ2-7 - TRBV7-2 TGTGCCAGCAGCTTATTTACAGGGACCTACGAGCAGTACTTC CASSLFTGTYEQYF
- TRBJ2-5 few TRBV12-3/TRBV12-4 TGTGCCAGCAGTCACCGGGACACAGAAGAGACCCAGTACTTC CASSHRDTEETQYF
TRBD2 TRBJ2-5 few TRBV28 TGTGCCAGCAGTTTCTTACGAAGGCCCGGGGGGATTGAGCAGTACTTC CASSFLRRPGGIEQYF
- TRBJ2-1 few TRBV6-1 TGTGCCAGCAGTGAATGGTTAGATGAGCAGTTCTTC CASSEWLDEQFF
TRBD1 TRBJ1-2 - TRBV2 TGTGCCAGCAGGAACGGACAGGGGGGCGGCTACACCTTC CASRNGQGGGYTF
- TRBJ2-5 - TRBV19 TGTGCCAGTAGGACGACCAGCCAAGAGACCCAGTACTTC CASRTTSQETQYF
- TRBJ2-3 few TRBV20-1 TGCAGTGCTAGAGATTTCTATCAGCCACGCACAGATACGCAGTATTTT CSARDFYQPRTDTQYF
- TRBJ2-7 few TRBV10-3 TGTGCCATCAGTGAAACAGGGCAGGTCTCCTACGAGCAGTACTTC CAISETGQVSYEQYF
- TRBJ1-4 - TRBV5-1 TGCGCCAGCAGCTTGGTCTCAGGGAAAACTAATGAAAAACTGTTTTTT CASSLVSGKTNEKLFF
TRBD2 TRBJ2-3 few TRBV7-8 TGTGCCAGCAGCTCAGGGACTAGCGGGAGGCCCCCAGATACGCAGTATTTT CASSSGTSGRPPDTQYF
- TRBJ2-2 - TRBV12-3/TRBV12-4 TGTGCCAGCAGTGTTCCTGTCGGTTCGGAAAACACCGGGGAGCTGTTTTTT CASSVPVGSENTGELFF
TRBD2 TRBJ2-4 few TRBV11-1 TGTGCCAGCAGCTTAGGTAGCGGGGGAATAGCCAAAAACATTCAGTACTTC CASSLGSGGIAKNIQYF
- TRBJ2-5 few TRBV18 TGTGCCAGCTCAGAGTCTAAGGACCACCCGGGGACCCAGTACTTC CASSESKDHPGTQYF
TRBD1 TRBJ2-1 - TRBV29-1 TGCAGCGTTGAAGTACCGGGACAGGGCACCAATGAGCAGTTCTTC CSVEVPGQGTNEQFF
- TRBJ2-5 - TRBV9 TGTGCCAGCAGCGGGACCATGGACAGATGGGAGACCCAGTACTTC CASSGTMDRWETQYF
TRBD1 TRBJ2-1 - TRBV29-1 TGCAGCGCCAGACAGGGCATTGAGCAGTTCTTC CSARQGIEQFF
TRBD1 TRBJ1-2 few TRBV6-6 TGTGCCGGCAGGACAGGTTCCTCTAACTATGGCTACACCTTC CAGRTGSSNYGYTF
TRBD1 TRBJ2-5 few TRBV28 TGTGCCAGCAGTTTAAGGGGGCGAGGGTTCTTC CASSLRGRGFF
TRBD1 TRBJ2-5 few TRBV7-8 TGTGCCAGCAGCTTACCACAGGGGGCGGGAGAGACCCAGTACTTC CASSLPQGAGETQYF
- TRBJ2-7 few TRBV28 TGTGCCAGCAGTCCTGGAGGTAGCGGTTTAGGCGAGCAGTACTTC CASSPGGSGLGEQYF
- TRBJ2-1 - TRBV4-1 TGCGCCAGCAGCCAAGGGGTCAATGAGCAGTTCTTC CASSQGVNEQFF
- TRBJ2-1 few TRBV3-1 TGTGCCAGCAGCCATCCTGGGACATCCTATAATGAGCAGTTCTTC CASSHPGTSYNEQFF
- TRBJ1-2 - TRBV29-1 TGCAGCGAAAACTATGGCTACACCTTC CSENYGYTF
TRBD2 TRBJ2-1 few TRBV4-1 TGCGCCAGCAGCCCTTTGGCGGGAGGGCCATACGGGCAGTTCTTC CASSPLAGGPYGQFF
TRBD2 TRBJ2-1 - TRBV12-3/TRBV12-4 TGTGCCAGCAGTTTATCGGGGGGGGCGTTTGAGCAGTTCTTC CASSLSGGAFEQFF
- TRBJ1-3 few TRBV7-9 TGTGCCGTCGGTCCAATGGAGTCTGCTGGAAACACCATATATTTT CAVGPMESAGNTIYF
- TRBJ2-1 few TRBV15 TGTGCCACCAGCACAAAGGATGCAGATGAGCAGTTCTTC CATSTKDADEQFF
- TRBJ1-1 few TRBV7-3 TGTGCCAGCAGCTCCCGGGGGGGGCCCTACACTGAAGCTTTCTTT CASSSRGGPYTEAFF
- TRBJ2-5 - TRBV6-2/TRBV6-3 TGTGCCAGCAGTCAACCTGGGGGGTCGGAGTACTTC CASSQPGGSEYF
TRBD2 TRBJ2-3 - TRBV25-1 TGTGCCAGCAGTGATAAAATTGGGGGACTAGCGGGGATAGATACGCAGTATTTT CASSDKIGGLAGIDTQYF
- TRBJ1-2 few TRBV5-8 TGTGCCAGCAGCTTCGGGGTTGGTGGCTACACCTTC CASSFGVGGYTF
- TRBJ1-5 - TRBV20-1 TGCAGTGCTAGAGTGGCACAGGGTAATCAGCCCCAGCATTTT CSARVAQGNQPQHF